Following are 21 T cell receptor beta chains from one sample sequenced in a study of blood T cell repertoires in COVID-19. Repertoires were generated with immunoSEQ multiplex PCR, while TCRdb's copy carries only in-frame clones and drops some. The repertoire holds around 64,000 clones, with more than 85% as singletons. The sequencing input was peripheral blood. The receptors originated from a man older than 75 in a cohort sampled during active COVID-19.

The chain has TRBV5-1 and TRBJ2-2; maybe TRBD1 (5 bases). The CDR3 runs to 15 residues. Germline assignment: CDR1 SGHRS and CDR2 YFSETQ. V was trimmed by 0 bases and J by 3 bases, leaving 9 bases between them. CDR3 in amino acids: CASSLVQDYTGELFF. As DNA, the CDR3 is TGCGCCAGCAGCTTGGTACAGGATTACACCGGGGAGCTGTTTTTT. The full variable domain, its missing parts supplied by reference TRBV5-1 and TRBJ2-2, is KAGVTQTPRYLIKTRGQQVTLSCSPISGHRSVSWYQQTPGQGLQFLFEYFSETQRNKGNFPGRFSGRQFSNSRSEMNVSTLELGDSALYLCASSLVQDYTGELFFGEGSRLTVL.

This clone has a single count. This chain links TRBV6-5 with TRBJ1-2, with 7 bases identical to TRBD1. This CDR3 region has 13 residues. The J segment lost 7 bases and the V segment lost 5 bases, leaving 7 bases of the junction unmatched. Germline values: CDR1 MNHEY, CDR2 SVGAGI. The chain's CDR3 is CASSPTGQSGYTF. The CDR3 coding sequence is TGTGCCAGCAGTCCGACAGGGCAAAGTGGCTACACCTTC.

V gene TRBV9 combines with J gene TRBJ1-2, with D perhaps TRBD1 (5 bases). The CDR3 runs 12 residues. Looked up from germline, CDR1 is SGDLS and CDR2 is YYNGEE. V shed 8 bases and J shed 3 bases, with 11 bases lying between them. The CDR3 spells CASSTDYYGYTF. The CDR3 DNA is TGTGCCAGTTCGACAGACTACTATGGCTACACCTTC.

The J gene is TRBJ1-2, the V gene TRBV24-1, with D possibly being TRBD1 (5 bases). The CDR3 covers 13 residues. The germline V and J ends were trimmed by 4 bases and 7 bases, with 12 bases remaining between them. The V gene's germline CDR1 is KGHDR and CDR2 SFDVKD. CDR3 region: CATSDPITGGYTF. In DNA, the CDR3 is TGTGCCACCAGTGACCCTATCACAGGTGGCTACACCTTC.

This clone was detected a few times. The V and J genes are TRBV30 and TRBJ1-3; perhaps TRBD1 as D (5 bases). The V and J ends lost 7 bases and 1 base respectively, with 8 bases between them. There are 12 residues in the CDR3. Germline-derived CDR1 and CDR2 are GTSNPN and SVGIG (reference sequence). CDR3 bases: TGTGCCTACCAGGGTTCTGGAAACACCATATATTTT. It encodes CAYQGSGNTIYF. The variable domain in full, with the rest retrieved from reference TRBV30 and TRBJ1-3, is SQTIHQWPATLVQPVGSPLSLECTVEGTSNPNLYWYRQAAGRGLQLLFYSVGIGQISSEVPQNLSASRPQDRQFILSSKKLLLSDSGFYLCAYQGSGNTIYFGEGSWLTVV.

The chain has TRBV12-3 or TRBV12-4 and TRBJ2-1, with D possibly TRBD2 on 5 matching bases. This CDR3 spans 11 amino acids. Trimming removed 2 bases from V and 10 bases from J, with 6 bases in between. CDR3 residues: CASSLSGEQFF. The DNA of the CDR3 is TGTGCCAGCAGTTTATCGGGAGAGCAGTTCTTC.

A single count supports this clone. The CDR3 loop is CASSIVGTSVYEQYF. The CDR3 nucleotides are TGTGCCAGTAGTATAGTCGGGACTAGCGTCTACGAGCAGTACTTC. The rearrangement joins TRBV19 to TRBJ2-7; TRBD2 matches 10 bases. There are 15 residues in the CDR3. Trimming took 1 base from V and 3 from J; bases not matched to a gene: 3. Germline loops: CDR1 LNHDA, CDR2 SQIVND (reference sequence).

The chain carries TRBV6-2 or TRBV6-3 and TRBJ1-5; TRBD1 is a possible D gene (6 bases). V was shortened by 5 bases and J by 7 bases, with 21 bases between the two germline ends. CDR3 length equals 16 residues. Germline CDR1 MNHEY, CDR2 SVGEGT. For the CDR3, the DNA is TGTGCCAGCAGTAGCCTCACCAACAGGGATGGGCAGCCCCAGCATTTT. Translating it yields CASSSLTNRDGQPQHF.

This clone showed up just a few times. This rearrangement joins TRBV7-9 to TRBJ1-2; 8 nucleotides agree with TRBD1. After removal of 5 bases from V and 4 bases from J, the junction contained 15 bases not matched to a gene. Germline values: CDR1 SEHNR, CDR2 FQNEAQ (reference sequence). The CDR3 consists of 17 residues. The CDR3 region has the DNA TGTGCCAGCAGCGATTATCAGACAGGGGCCTGGGGCTATGGCTACACCTTC. Translation gives CASSDYQTGAWGYGYTF.

The J gene is TRBJ2-3, the V gene TRBV14; no reliable D call. Trimming took 6 bases from V and 8 from J, leaving 9 bases between them. Germline CDR1 and CDR2: SGHDN and FVKESK. The CDR3 has 11 residues. Here the CDR3 reads CASSRVVTQYF. DNA of the CDR3: TGTGCCAGCAGTCGAGTTGTTACGCAGTATTTT.

This clone was seen once. This sequence joins TRBV4-1 and TRBJ1-3; maybe TRBD1 (5 bases). Germline V CDR1 and CDR2: MGHRA, YSYEKL. V lost 0 bases, J lost 4 bases, and 10 bases lay in between. This CDR3 is 15 amino acids long. DNA of the CDR3: TGCGCCAGCAGCCAAGAGGGAGGGGTCGGAAACACCATATATTTT. It translates to CASSQEGGVGNTIYF.

CDR3 in amino acids: CASSYRQGNYGYTF. In nucleotides, the CDR3 is TGTGCCAGCAGTTACCGACAGGGGAACTATGGCTACACCTTC. The gene calls are TRBV6-2 or TRBV6-3 and TRBJ1-2, with 8 bases aligning to TRBD1. Germline loops: CDR1 MNHEY, CDR2 SVGEGT. There are 14 residues in the CDR3. V shed 2 bases and J 2 bases; nucleotides not matched to a gene: 1.

This sequence joins TRBV7-8 and TRBJ1-1, with 9 nucleotides matching TRBD1. This CDR3 comprises 18 residues. The V segment lost 4 bases and the J segment 0 bases; nucleotides outside the gene matches: 12. Germline V gene sequence: CDR1 SGHVS, CDR2 FQNEAQ. DNA of the CDR3: TGTGCCAGCAGCTACAGGGGGCAGGGGGCTGGTGTGAACACTGAAGCTTTCTTT. Its translation is CASSYRGQGAGVNTEAFF.

V usage is TRBV27 and J usage is TRBJ2-7, with TRBD1 identical over 9 bases. Trimming at V came to 3 bases and at J to 1 base, leaving 4 bases not matched to a gene. The CDR3 runs to 15 residues. The germline gives CDR1 MNHEY, CDR2 SMNVEV (reference sequence). CDR3 sequence: CASSFWTGDSYEQYF. CDR3 DNA: TGTGCCAGCAGTTTTTGGACAGGGGATTCCTACGAGCAGTACTTC.

V and J are TRBV3-1 (or the pseudogene TRBV3-2) and TRBJ1-1; TRBD1 agrees at 10 bases. J lost 8 bases, V lost 1 base, and 1 base had no gene match. Germline-derived CDR1 and CDR2 are LGHDT and YNNKEL (reference sequence). The CDR3 runs 13 residues. CDR3 coding DNA: TGTGCCAGCAGCCAAGGGACAGGGGGGGAAGCTTTCTTT. It specifies CASSQGTGGEAFF.

The rearrangement uses TRBV6-6 and TRBJ1-2; 9 nucleotides align to TRBD1. Losses at the gene ends were 2 bases for V and 4 bases for J; bases not matched to a gene: 8. The CDR3 consists of 16 residues. From germline, CDR1 is MNHNY and CDR2 SVGAGI (reference sequence). CDR3 loop: CASSYHGQGISYGYTF. CDR3 nucleotide sequence: TGTGCCAGCAGTTACCATGGACAGGGGATAAGCTATGGCTACACCTTC.

This sequence joins TRBV4-1 and TRBJ2-1; D is uncertain. Germline assignment: CDR1 MGHRA and CDR2 YSYEKL. The ends were cut back, 0 bases at V and 9 bases at J, with 12 bases in the middle. The CDR3 totals 14 residues. The CDR3: CASSQDFLPLEQFF. CDR3 nucleotides: TGCGCCAGCAGCCAAGATTTCCTACCCCTTGAGCAGTTCTTC.

The rearrangement joins TRBV7-8 to TRBJ1-5; D not certain. The length of the CDR3 is 14 residues. V was shortened by 1 base and J by 7 bases, with 11 bases between the two germline ends. In germline, CDR1 is SGHVS, CDR2 FQNEAQ. The CDR3 region is CASSLVLGGQPQHF. The CDR3 region has the DNA TGTGCCAGCAGCTTAGTACTGGGCGGGCAGCCCCAGCATTTT.

V and J are TRBV5-1 and TRBJ2-1; 9 positions agree with TRBD1. CDR1 is SGHRS, CDR2 YFSETQ, per germline. The CDR3 is 14 amino acids. V lost 2 bases, J lost 5 bases, and 2 bases stayed unmatched. The CDR3, as DNA: TGCGCCAGCAGCTTTGGACAGGGGCACAATGAGCAGTTCTTC. Protein sequence: CASSFGQGHNEQFF.

This chain joins TRBV5-4 and TRBJ1-2, with TRBD1 matching 10 bases. The germline gives CDR1 SGHNT, CDR2 YYREEE (reference sequence). J lost 5 bases, V lost 5 bases, and 9 bases had no gene match. The CDR3 is made up of 15 amino acids. This chain's CDR3 is CASRRTGGKSYGYTF. CDR3 DNA: TGTGCCAGCAGACGGACAGGGGGAAAAAGTTATGGCTACACCTTC.

The gene calls are TRBV12-3 or TRBV12-4 and TRBJ1-2, with a possible D match to TRBD1 (5 bases). V lost 2 bases and J lost 9, with 13 bases in between. The CDR3 has 13 amino acids. The CDR3: CASSLSGGPSYTF. The CDR3 region has the DNA TGTGCCAGCAGTTTATCGGGGGGACCGAGCTACACCTTC.